The next 3 T cell receptor beta chains were all read from a single sample in a study of shared clonotypes between healthy human individuals. Measured with immunoSEQ multiplex PCR; TCRdb has only the in-frame clones, and not every one. Of around 2.1 million clones listed, 90% to 96% are singletons. The sequencing sample was made of naive CD4+ T cells sorted from blood. Subset described: CD45RA+ positively selected. The receptor set was obtained from a man aged 18 to 29 in good health.

This rearrangement joins TRBV14 to TRBJ2-1; D possibly corresponds to TRBD2 (6 bases). Germline CDR1 reads SGHDN; CDR2 reads FVKESK. This CDR3 region has 15 residues. Trimming removed 1 base from V and 1 base from J, with 8 bases in between. In DNA, the CDR3 is TGTGCCAGCAGCCAAGTCGCGGGGTCCTACAATGAGCAGTTCTTC. Translation: CASSQVAGSYNEQFF.

This chain's CDR3 is CASSLDGSRTDTQYF. Here the CDR3 DNA reads TGTGCCAGCAGCTTAGACGGGTCGCGCACAGATACGCAGTATTTT. V and J are TRBV7-2 and TRBJ2-3; no clear D. V was trimmed by 1 base and J by 1 base, leaving 9 bases between them. Germline V gene sequence: CDR1 SGHTA, CDR2 FQGNSA. This CDR3 is built from 15 residues.

This clone turned up a few times. The identical CDR3 is also encoded by other nucleotide sequences in the sample. J is TRBJ2-7 and V is TRBV18; D possibly corresponds to TRBD1 (5 bases). V was trimmed by 2 bases and J by 3 bases, leaving 5 bases between them. Germline V gene data show CDR1 as KGHSH and CDR2 as LQKENI. This CDR3 comprises 12 residues. The CDR3, as DNA: TGTGCCAGCTCACCAGACAGCTACGAGCAGTACTTC. Amino acid sequence: CASSPDSYEQYF.